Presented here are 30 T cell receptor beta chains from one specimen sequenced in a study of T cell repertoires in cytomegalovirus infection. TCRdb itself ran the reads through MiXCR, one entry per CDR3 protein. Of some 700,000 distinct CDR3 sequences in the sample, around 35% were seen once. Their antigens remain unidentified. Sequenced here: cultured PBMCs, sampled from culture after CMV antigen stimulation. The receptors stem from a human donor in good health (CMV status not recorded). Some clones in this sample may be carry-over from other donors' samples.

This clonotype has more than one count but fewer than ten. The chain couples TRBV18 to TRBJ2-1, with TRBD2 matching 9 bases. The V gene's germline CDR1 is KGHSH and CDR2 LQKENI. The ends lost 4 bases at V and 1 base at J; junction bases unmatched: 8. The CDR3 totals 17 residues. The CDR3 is CASSLAGVRESYNEQFF. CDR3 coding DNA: TGTGCCAGCTCACTAGCGGGAGTACGTGAATCCTACAATGAGCAGTTCTTC.

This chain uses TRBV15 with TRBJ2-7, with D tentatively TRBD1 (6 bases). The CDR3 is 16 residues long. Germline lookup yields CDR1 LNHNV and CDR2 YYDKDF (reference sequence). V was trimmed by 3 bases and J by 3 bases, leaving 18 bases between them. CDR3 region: CATSRGVTEGDYEQYF. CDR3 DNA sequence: TGTGCCACCAGCAGGGGTGTTACCGAGGGGGACTACGAGCAGTACTTC. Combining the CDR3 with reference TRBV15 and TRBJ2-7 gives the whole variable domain DAMVIQNPRYQVTQFGKPVTLSCSQTLNHNVMYWYQQKSSQAPKLLFHYYDKDFNNEADTPDNFQSRRPNTSFCFLDIRSPGLGDTAMYLCATSRGVTEGDYEQYFGPGTRLTVT.

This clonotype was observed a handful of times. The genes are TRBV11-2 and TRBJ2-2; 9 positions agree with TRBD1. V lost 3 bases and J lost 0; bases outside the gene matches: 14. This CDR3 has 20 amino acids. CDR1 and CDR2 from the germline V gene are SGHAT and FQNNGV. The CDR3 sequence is CASSFRPPGQGIPNTGELFF. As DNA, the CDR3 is TGTGCCAGCAGCTTTCGACCCCCGGGACAGGGCATACCGAACACCGGGGAGCTGTTTTTT.

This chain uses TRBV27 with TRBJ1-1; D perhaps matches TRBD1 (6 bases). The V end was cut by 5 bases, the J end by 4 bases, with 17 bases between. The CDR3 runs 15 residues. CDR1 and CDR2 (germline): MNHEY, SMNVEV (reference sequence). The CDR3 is CASSPTGSSSTEAFF. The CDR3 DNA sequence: TGTGCCAGCAGTCCAACAGGGAGTTCGAGCACTGAAGCTTTCTTT.

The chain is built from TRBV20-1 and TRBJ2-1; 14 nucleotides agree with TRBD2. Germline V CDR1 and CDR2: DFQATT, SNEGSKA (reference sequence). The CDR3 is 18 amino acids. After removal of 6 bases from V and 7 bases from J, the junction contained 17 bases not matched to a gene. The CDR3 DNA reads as TGCAGTGCCCCCCCAGGGACTAGCGGGAGATTAGGTGGAAATGAGCAGTTCTTC. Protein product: CSAPPGTSGRLGGNEQFF.

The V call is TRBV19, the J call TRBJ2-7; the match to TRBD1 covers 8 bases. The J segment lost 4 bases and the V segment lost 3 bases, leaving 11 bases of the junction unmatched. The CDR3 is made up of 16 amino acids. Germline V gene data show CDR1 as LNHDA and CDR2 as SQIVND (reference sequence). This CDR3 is CASSILPGQARYEQYF. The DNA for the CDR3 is TGTGCCAGTAGTATTCTCCCGGGACAGGCAAGGTACGAGCAGTACTTC. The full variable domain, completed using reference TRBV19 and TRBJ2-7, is DGGITQSPKYLFRKEGQNVTLSCEQNLNHDAMYWYRQDPGQGLRLIYYSQIVNDFQKGDIAEGYSVSREKKESFPLTVTSAQKNPTAFYLCASSILPGQARYEQYFGPGTRLTVT.

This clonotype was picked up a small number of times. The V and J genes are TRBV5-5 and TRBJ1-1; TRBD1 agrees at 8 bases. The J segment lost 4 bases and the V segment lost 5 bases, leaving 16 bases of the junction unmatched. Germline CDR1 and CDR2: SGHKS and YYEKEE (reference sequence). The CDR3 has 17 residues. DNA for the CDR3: TGTGCCAGCAGGAAGACCGCTTGGACAGGGTTGAGCACTGAAGCTTTCTTT. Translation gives CASRKTAWTGLSTEAFF.

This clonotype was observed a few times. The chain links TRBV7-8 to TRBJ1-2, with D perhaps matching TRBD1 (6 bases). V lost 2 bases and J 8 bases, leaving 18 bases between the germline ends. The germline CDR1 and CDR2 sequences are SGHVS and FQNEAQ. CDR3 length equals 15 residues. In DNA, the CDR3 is TGTGCCAGCAGCTTAAGTCCGTGGGGGGCAGGGGGCTACACCTTC. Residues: CASSLSPWGAGGYTF.

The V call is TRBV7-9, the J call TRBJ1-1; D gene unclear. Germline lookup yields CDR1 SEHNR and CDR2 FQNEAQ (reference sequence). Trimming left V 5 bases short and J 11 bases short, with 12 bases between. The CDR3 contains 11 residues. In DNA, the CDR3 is TGTGCCAGCAGCCCCGCGGAGGTGGCTTTCTTT. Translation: CASSPAEVAFF.

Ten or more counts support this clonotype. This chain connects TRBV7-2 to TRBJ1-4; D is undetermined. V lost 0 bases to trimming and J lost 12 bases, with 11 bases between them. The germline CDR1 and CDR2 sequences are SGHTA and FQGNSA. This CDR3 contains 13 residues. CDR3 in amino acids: CASSLAPPGQLFF. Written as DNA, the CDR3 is TGTGCCAGCAGCTTAGCCCCCCCCGGGCAACTGTTTTTT.

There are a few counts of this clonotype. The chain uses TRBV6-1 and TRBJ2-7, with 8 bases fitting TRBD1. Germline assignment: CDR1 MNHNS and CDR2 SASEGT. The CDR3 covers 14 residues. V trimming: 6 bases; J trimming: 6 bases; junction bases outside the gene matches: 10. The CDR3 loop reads CASRARGRRGEQYF. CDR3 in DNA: TGTGCCAGCAGGGCCAGGGGGCGCCGGGGCGAGCAGTACTTC.

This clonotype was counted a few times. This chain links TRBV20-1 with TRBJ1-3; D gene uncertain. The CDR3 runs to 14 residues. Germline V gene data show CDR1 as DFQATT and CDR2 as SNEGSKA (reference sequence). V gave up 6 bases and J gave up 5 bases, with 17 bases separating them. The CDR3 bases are TGCAGTGCCCCCGTGTCGGGGAGTAGAAACACCATATATTTT. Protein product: CSAPVSGSRNTIYF.

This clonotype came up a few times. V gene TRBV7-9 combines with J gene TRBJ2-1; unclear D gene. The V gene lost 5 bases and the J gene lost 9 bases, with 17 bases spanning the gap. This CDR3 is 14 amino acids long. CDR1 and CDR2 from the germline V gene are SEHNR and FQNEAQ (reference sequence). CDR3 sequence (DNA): TGTGCCAGCAGCCCGGGTGTATACGACGGTGAGCAGTTCTTC. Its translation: CASSPGVYDGEQFF.

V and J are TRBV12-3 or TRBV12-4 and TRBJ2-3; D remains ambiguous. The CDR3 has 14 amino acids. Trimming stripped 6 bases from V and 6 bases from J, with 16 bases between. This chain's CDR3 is CASSRSVGPDTQYF. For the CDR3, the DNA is TGTGCCAGCAGCCGGAGCGTTGGTCCTGATACGCAGTATTTT.

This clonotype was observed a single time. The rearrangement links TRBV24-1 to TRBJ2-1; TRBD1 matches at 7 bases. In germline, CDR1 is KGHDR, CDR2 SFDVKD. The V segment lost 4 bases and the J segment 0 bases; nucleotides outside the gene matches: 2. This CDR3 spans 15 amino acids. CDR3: CATSDRDSSYNEQFF. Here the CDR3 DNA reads TGTGCCACCAGTGACCGGGACAGCTCCTACAATGAGCAGTTCTTC.

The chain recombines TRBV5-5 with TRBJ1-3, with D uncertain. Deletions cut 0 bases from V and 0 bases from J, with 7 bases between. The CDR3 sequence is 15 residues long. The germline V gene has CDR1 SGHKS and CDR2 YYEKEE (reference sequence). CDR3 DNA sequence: TGTGCCAGCAGCTTGGTGGTCGCCTCTGGAAACACCATATATTTT. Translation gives CASSLVVASGNTIYF.

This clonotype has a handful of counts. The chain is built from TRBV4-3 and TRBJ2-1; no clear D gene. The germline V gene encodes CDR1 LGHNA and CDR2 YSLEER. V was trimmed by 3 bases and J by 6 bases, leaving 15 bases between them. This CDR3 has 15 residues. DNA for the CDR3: TGCGCCAGCAGCCAGGGTGTTTGGTCGGGCAATGAGCAGTTCTTC. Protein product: CASSQGVWSGNEQFF.

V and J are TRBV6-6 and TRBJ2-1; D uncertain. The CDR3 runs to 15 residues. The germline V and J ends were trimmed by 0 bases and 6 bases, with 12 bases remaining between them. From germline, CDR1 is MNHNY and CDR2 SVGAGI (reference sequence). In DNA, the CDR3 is TGTGCCAGCAGTTACTCGATGGCGACATCCAATGAGCAGTTCTTC. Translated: CASSYSMATSNEQFF.

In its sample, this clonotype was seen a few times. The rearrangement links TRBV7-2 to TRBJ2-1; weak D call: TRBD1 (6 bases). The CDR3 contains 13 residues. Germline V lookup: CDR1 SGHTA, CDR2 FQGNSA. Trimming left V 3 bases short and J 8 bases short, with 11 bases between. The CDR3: CASSLARGHEQFF. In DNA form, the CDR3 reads TGTGCCAGCAGCTTGGCCAGGGGCCATGAGCAGTTCTTC.

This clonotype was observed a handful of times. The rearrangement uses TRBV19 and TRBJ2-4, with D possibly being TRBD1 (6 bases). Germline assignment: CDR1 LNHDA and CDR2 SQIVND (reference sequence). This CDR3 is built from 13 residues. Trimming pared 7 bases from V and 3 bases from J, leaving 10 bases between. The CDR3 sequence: CASIGQSKNIQYF. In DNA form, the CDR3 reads TGTGCCAGTATAGGACAGAGCAAAAACATTCAGTACTTC. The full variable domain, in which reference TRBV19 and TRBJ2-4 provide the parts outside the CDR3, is DGGITQSPKYLFRKEGQNVTLSCEQNLNHDAMYWYRQDPGQGLRLIYYSQIVNDFQKGDIAEGYSVSREKKESFPLTVTSAQKNPTAFYLCASIGQSKNIQYFGAGTRLSVL.

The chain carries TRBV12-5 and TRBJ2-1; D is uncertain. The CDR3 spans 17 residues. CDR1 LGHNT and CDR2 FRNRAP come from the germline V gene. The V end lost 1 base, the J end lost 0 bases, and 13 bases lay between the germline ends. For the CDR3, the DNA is TGTGCTAGTGGTTTGGCTGAAGGACCGTCCTCCTACAATGAGCAGTTCTTC. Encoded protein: CASGLAEGPSSYNEQFF.

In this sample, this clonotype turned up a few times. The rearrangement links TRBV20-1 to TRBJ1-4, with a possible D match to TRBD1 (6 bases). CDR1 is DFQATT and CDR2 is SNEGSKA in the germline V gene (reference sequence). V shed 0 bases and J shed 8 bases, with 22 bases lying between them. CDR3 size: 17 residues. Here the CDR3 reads CSARESGQGTKTEKLFF. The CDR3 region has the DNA TGCAGTGCTAGAGAAAGTGGGCAGGGGACCAAGACGGAAAAACTGTTTTTT.

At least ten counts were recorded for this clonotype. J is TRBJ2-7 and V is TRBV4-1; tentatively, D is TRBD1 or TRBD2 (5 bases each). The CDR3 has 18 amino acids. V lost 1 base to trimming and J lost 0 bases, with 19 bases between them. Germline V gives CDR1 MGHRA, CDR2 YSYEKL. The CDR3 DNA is TGCGCCAGCAGCCAAGGAAAGTGGGACCACCGATACTCCTACGAGCAGTACTTC. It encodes CASSQGKWDHRYSYEQYF.

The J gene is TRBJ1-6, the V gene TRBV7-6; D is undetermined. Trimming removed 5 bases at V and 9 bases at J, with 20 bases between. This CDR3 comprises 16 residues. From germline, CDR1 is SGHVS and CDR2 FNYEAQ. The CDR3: CASSLRVGAAGSPLHF. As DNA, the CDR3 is TGTGCCAGCAGCCTTAGAGTTGGCGCCGCGGGTTCACCCCTCCACTTT.

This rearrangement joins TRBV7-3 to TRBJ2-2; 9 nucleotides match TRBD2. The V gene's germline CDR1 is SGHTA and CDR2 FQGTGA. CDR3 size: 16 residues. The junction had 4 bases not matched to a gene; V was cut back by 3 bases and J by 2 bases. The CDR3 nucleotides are TGTGCCAGCAGCTTTCTAGCGGGGAGTAACACCGGGGAGCTGTTTTTT. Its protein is CASSFLAGSNTGELFF.

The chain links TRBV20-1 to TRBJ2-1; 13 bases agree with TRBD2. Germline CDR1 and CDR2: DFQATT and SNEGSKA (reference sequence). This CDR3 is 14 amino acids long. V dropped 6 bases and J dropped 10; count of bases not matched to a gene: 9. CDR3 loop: CSAQSLAGGKEQFF. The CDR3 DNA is TGCAGTGCGCAGTCACTAGCGGGAGGGAAGGAGCAGTTCTTC.

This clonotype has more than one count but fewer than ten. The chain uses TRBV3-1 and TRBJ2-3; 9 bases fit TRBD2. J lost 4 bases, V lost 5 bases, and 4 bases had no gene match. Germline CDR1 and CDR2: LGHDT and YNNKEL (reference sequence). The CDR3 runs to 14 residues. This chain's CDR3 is CASSFSGGPDTQYF. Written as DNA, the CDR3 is TGTGCCAGCAGCTTTAGCGGGGGTCCAGATACGCAGTATTTT.

The CDR3: CAISLGLAGEGEQYF. DNA for the CDR3: TGTGCCATCAGCTTGGGACTAGCGGGAGAAGGAGAGCAGTACTTC. The chain joins TRBV10-3 to TRBJ2-7, with 14 bases aligning to TRBD2. The CDR3 extends over 15 amino acids. Unmatched junction bases numbered 8, after V lost 6 bases and J lost 7 bases. CDR1 is ENHRY and CDR2 is SYGVKD in the germline V gene.

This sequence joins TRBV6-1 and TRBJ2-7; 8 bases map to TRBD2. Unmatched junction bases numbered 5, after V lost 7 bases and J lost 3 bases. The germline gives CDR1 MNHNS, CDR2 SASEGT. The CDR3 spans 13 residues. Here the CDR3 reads CASTRSGSYEQYF. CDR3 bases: TGTGCCAGCACCCGAAGCGGGAGCTACGAGCAGTACTTC.

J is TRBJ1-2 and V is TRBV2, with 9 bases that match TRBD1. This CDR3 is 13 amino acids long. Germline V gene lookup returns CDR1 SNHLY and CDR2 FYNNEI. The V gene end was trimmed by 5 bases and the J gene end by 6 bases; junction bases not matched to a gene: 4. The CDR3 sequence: CASSLQGAHGYTF. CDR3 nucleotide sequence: TGTGCCAGCAGTCTACAGGGGGCGCATGGCTACACCTTC.